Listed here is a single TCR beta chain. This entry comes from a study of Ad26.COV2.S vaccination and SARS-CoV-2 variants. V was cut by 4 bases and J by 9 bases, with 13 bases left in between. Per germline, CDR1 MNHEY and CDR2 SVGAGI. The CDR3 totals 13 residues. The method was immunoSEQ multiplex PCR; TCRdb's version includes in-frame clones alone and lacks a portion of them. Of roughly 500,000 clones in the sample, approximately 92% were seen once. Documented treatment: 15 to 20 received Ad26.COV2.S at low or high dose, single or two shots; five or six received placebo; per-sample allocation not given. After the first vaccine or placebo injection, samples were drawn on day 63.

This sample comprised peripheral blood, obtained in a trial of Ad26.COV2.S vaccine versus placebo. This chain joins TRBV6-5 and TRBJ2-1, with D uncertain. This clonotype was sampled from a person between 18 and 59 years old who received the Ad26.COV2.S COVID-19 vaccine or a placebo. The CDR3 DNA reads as TGTGCCAGCAGTTCAATGACGACTGCTGAGCAGTTCTTC. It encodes CASSSMTTAEQFF.